This entry lists 13 T cell receptor beta chains sequenced from one sample in a study of cytomegalovirus exposure and HLA in healthy donors (dated by TCRdb to 2017 to 2019). Libraries were made using the immunoSEQ multiplex PCR assay. For the multiplex PCR, a mixture combining 60 forward primers for TCR Vbeta segments and 13 reverse primers for TCR Jbeta segments was used. This immuneACCESS table, as held by TCRdb, lists in-frame sequences with V and J called but not all clones. Of the missing ones, under half trace to an unresolved V gene in checked studies; the others have no known cause. The sample contains fewer than 200,000 clones, about four fifths of them found a single time. The biggest ten clones account for about 7% of the sample. The specimen was PBMCs. The receptors derive from a woman in her 30s in good health and CMV-seropositive.

J is TRBJ2-5 and V is TRBV2, with 9 bases lining up with TRBD1. The J call may be faulty, since TRBJ2-7 better matches the DNA end. The CDR3 has 14 residues. Germline lookup yields CDR1 SNHLY and CDR2 FYNNEI. The CDR3: CASSVGQGYYEQYF. In DNA, the CDR3 is TGTGCCAGCAGTGTGGGACAGGGTTACTACGAGCAGTACTTC.

The V call is TRBV5-1, the J call TRBJ2-1; D is unresolved. With 4 bases removed from V and 1 base from J, the gap between germline ends came to 3 bases. The germline V gene encodes CDR1 SGHRS and CDR2 YFSETQ. The CDR3 consists of 12 residues. The DNA of the CDR3 is TGCGCCAGCAGCCAATCCTACAATGAGCAGTTCTTC. Amino acid sequence: CASSQSYNEQFF.

The rearrangement uses TRBV30 and TRBJ1-5, with a possible D match to TRBD1 (5 bases). Germline values: CDR1 GTSNPN, CDR2 SVGIG (reference sequence). CDR3 length equals 13 residues. V was shortened by 1 base and J by 7 bases, with 11 bases between the two germline ends. CDR3 residues: CAWSARADQPQHF. DNA for the CDR3: TGTGCCTGGAGTGCCAGGGCGGACCAGCCCCAGCATTTT.

The rearrangement uses TRBV5-5 and TRBJ1-5, with no clear D. The germline CDR1 and CDR2 sequences are SGHKS and YYEKEE (reference sequence). V was shortened by 2 bases and J by 4 bases, with 13 bases between the two germline ends. This CDR3 is built from 15 residues. CDR3 DNA: TGTGCCAGCAGCTTTTATGCGCAGACTAATCAGCCCCAGCATTTT. It specifies CASSFYAQTNQPQHF.

V usage is TRBV5-5 and J usage is TRBJ1-2, with TRBD1 matching 7 bases. V gave up 1 base and J gave up 0 bases; unmatched junction bases: 0. The germline V gene has CDR1 SGHKS and CDR2 YYEKEE (reference sequence). This CDR3 region has 14 residues. The CDR3 loop is CASSLTGANYGYTF. The CDR3 nucleotides are TGTGCCAGCAGCTTGACAGGGGCTAACTATGGCTACACCTTC.

The chain couples TRBV11-1 to TRBJ2-2; D might be TRBD2 (5 bases). The CDR3 contains 16 residues. Trimming took off 5 bases at V and 5 bases at J, with 18 bases between the two ends. Germline loops: CDR1 SGHAT, CDR2 FQDESV (reference sequence). In DNA, the CDR3 is TGTGCCAGCAGCAGCCGGCTAGCTGTCGGGACCGGGGAGCTGTTTTTT. Its protein product is CASSSRLAVGTGELFF. The full variable domain, rest sourced from reference TRBV11-1 and TRBJ2-2, is EAEVAQSPRYKITEKSQAVAFWCDPISGHATLYWYRQILGQGPELLVQFQDESVVDDSQLPKDRFSAERLKGVDSTLKIQPAELGDSAMYLCASSSRLAVGTGELFFGEGSRLTVL.

The chain links TRBV19 to TRBJ1-2, with 8 bases identical to TRBD1. V lost 2 bases, J lost 5 bases, and 7 bases stayed unmatched. Germline V gene data show CDR1 as LNHDA and CDR2 as SQIVND (reference sequence). The CDR3 sequence is 15 residues long. The CDR3 region is CASSISDRGRYGYTF. Here the CDR3 DNA reads TGTGCCAGTAGTATAAGTGACAGGGGCCGTTATGGCTACACCTTC.

The V gene is TRBV11-2, the J gene TRBJ2-1; 8 bases fit TRBD2. Trimming at V came to 4 bases and at J to 6 bases, leaving 2 bases not matched to a gene. Germline assignment: CDR1 SGHAT and CDR2 FQNNGV. The CDR3 length is 13 residues. CDR3 sequence: CASSSGGGNEQFF. CDR3 nucleotides: TGTGCCAGCAGCTCCGGGGGGGGCAATGAGCAGTTCTTC. The variable domain in full, completed from reference TRBV11-2 and TRBJ2-1, reads EAGVAQSPRYKIIEKRQSVAFWCNPISGHATLYWYQQILGQGPKLLIQFQNNGVVDDSQLPKDRFSAERLKGVDSTLKIQPAKLEDSAVYLCASSSGGGNEQFFGPGTRLTVL.

The V and J genes are TRBV2 and TRBJ2-5; no clear D gene. There are 11 residues in the CDR3. Trimming cost V 6 bases and J 3 bases, with 5 bases left between them. From germline, CDR1 is SNHLY and CDR2 FYNNEI. For the CDR3, the DNA is TGTGCCAGCAGCCCAGAAGAGACCCAGTACTTC. Amino acid sequence: CASSPEETQYF.

The sample holds one count of this clone. The chain carries TRBV10-2 and TRBJ1-6, with 7 nucleotides matching TRBD1. The CDR3 extends over 15 amino acids. The trim removed 0 bases at V and 9 bases at J, leaving 5 bases unmatched. Germline values: CDR1 WSHSY, CDR2 SAAADI. The CDR3 is CASSESTTGRSPLHF. CDR3 DNA: TGCGCCAGCAGTGAGTCAACGACAGGGCGTTCACCCCTCCACTTT.

The chain uses TRBV4-2 and TRBJ2-3; perhaps TRBD1 as D (6 bases). The CDR3 has 14 residues. CDR1 is LGHNA and CDR2 is YNFKEQ in the germline V gene. Trimming took off 4 bases at V and 0 bases at J, with 8 bases between the two ends. CDR3 nucleotide sequence: TGTGCCAGCAGCCCGGGACAAAGCACAGATACGCAGTATTTT. Translated, it gives CASSPGQSTDTQYF.

This clone was detected only a few times. The gene calls are TRBV10-3 and TRBJ2-3, with 12 bases identical to TRBD1. The length of the CDR3 is 15 residues. Germline CDR1 reads ENHRY; CDR2 reads SYGVKD. J lost 6 bases, V lost 4 bases, and 5 bases had no gene match. The DNA of the CDR3 is TGTGCCATCAGTGCTTGGGACAGGGGGCAGGATACGCAGTATTTT. As protein: CAISAWDRGQDTQYF.

Here the CDR3 reads CASSEAETDLNTEAFF. CDR3 DNA sequence: TGTGCCAGCAGTGAAGCCGAGACAGACCTGAACACTGAAGCTTTCTTT. This rearrangement joins TRBV6-1 to TRBJ1-1; tentative D call: TRBD1 (5 bases). Germline V CDR1 and CDR2: MNHNS, SASEGT. CDR3 length: 16 residues. V was trimmed by 0 bases and J by 0 bases, leaving 11 bases between them.